Presented here are 5 T cell receptor beta chains from one specimen sequenced in a study of blood T cell repertoires in COVID-19 (TCRdb year 2020). Receptor libraries were prepared by the immunoSEQ multiplex PCR assay. Here the immuneACCESS table is served through TCRdb, limited to in-frame sequences with V and J called. Missing clones are a known gap in these copies; in checked studies unresolved V genes cover under half, and the rest lacks a known reason. Counted in this sample were 95,000 to 150,000 clones; about 84% of them appeared once. About 3.9% of the sample is taken by the ten largest. The specimen was peripheral blood. All receptors derive from a man in his fifties or sixties with acute or convalescent COVID-19.

The chain links TRBV11-3 to TRBJ1-1; D not resolved. The CDR3 runs to 12 residues. Germline V gene data show CDR1 as SGHNT and CDR2 as YENEEA. V lost 5 bases to trimming and J lost 4 bases, with 8 bases between them. For the CDR3, the DNA is TGTGCCAGCAGCGGCGAGGGCACTGAAGCTTTCTTT. Protein sequence: CASSGEGTEAFF.

The rearrangement uses TRBV18 and TRBJ2-5, with a tentative D call TRBD1 (7 bases). Germline lookup yields CDR1 KGHSH and CDR2 LQKENI. This CDR3 spans 14 amino acids. V was shortened by 6 bases and J by 1 base, with 12 bases between the two germline ends. CDR3 protein: CASSRGTVQETQYF. The CDR3 nucleotides read TGTGCCAGCTCTCGCGGGACAGTCCAAGAGACCCAGTACTTC.

J is TRBJ1-1 and V is TRBV30; the D is unclear. The germline V and J ends were trimmed by 4 bases and 2 bases, with 5 bases remaining between them. CDR3 length: 11 residues. In germline, CDR1 is GTSNPN, CDR2 SVGIG (reference sequence). The CDR3 here is CAWTDNTEAFF. The CDR3 coding sequence is TGTGCCTGGACAGATAACACTGAAGCTTTCTTT.

The chain joins TRBV7-3 to TRBJ2-1; TRBD1 is a possible D gene (5 bases). This CDR3 spans 13 amino acids. The ends were cut back, 2 bases at V and 5 bases at J, with 7 bases in the middle. Germline lookup yields CDR1 SGHTA and CDR2 FQGTGA. The CDR3 is CASSLQGHNEQFF. In DNA, the CDR3 is TGTGCCAGCAGCTTACAGGGTCACAATGAGCAGTTCTTC.

This clone was seen only a few times. V and J are TRBV6-5 and TRBJ2-5; TRBD1 agrees at 7 bases. Germline loops: CDR1 MNHEY, CDR2 SVGAGI. V trimming: 4 bases; J trimming: 2 bases; junction bases outside the gene matches: 7. There are 15 residues in the CDR3. The CDR3 loop is CASSSIRTGQETQYF. DNA of the CDR3: TGTGCCAGCAGTTCAATCAGGACAGGTCAAGAGACCCAGTACTTC.